A single sample is the source of the 16 T cell receptor beta chains below, sequenced in a study of Graves' ophthalmopathy and Graves' hyperthyroidism. For repertoire sequencing, the TCR beta CDR3 regions were amplified from RNA transcripts. The first-round RT-PCR employed HTBI primers together with the Qiagen OneStep RT-PCR kit. A multiplex PCR was then performed as the second round. TCRdb itself ran the multiplex PCR reads through MiXCR, one entry per CDR3 protein. The table records about 620,000 distinct CDR3 sequences, 22% of them present only once. Sequenced: peripheral blood. The receptors were sampled from a woman under 30 with stable Graves' hyperthyroidism. Some clones in this sample may be carry-over from other donors' samples.

This clonotype was counted many times. CDR3 DNA: TGTGCCAGCAGTTATCGCAGATACTACGAGCAGTACTTC. Amino acid sequence: CASSYRRYYEQYF. The rearrangement links TRBV12-3 or TRBV12-4 to TRBJ2-7; D unresolved. The CDR3 has 13 amino acids. Trimming took off 4 bases at V and 3 bases at J, with 10 bases between the two ends.

In its sample, this clonotype was seen many times. The conserved closing phenylalanine or tryptophan is absent in this CDR3, likely reflecting a read error. The rearrangement uses TRBV6-1 and TRBJ2-7; 8 bases agree with TRBD1. This CDR3 contains 13 residues. V shed 7 bases and J 2 bases; nucleotides not matched to a gene: 4. Germline lookup yields CDR1 MNHNS and CDR2 SASEGT. The CDR3 DNA is TGTGCCAGCACCTACAGGGGGGCCTACGAGCAGTACCTC. This codes for CASTYRGAYEQYL.

This clonotype has only a few counts. V gene TRBV18 combines with J gene TRBJ1-5, with TRBD1 as a possible D gene (6 bases). In germline, CDR1 is KGHSH, CDR2 LQKENI. The CDR3 runs 13 residues. V lost 4 bases, J lost 4 bases, and 8 bases lay in between. The CDR3 sequence is CASSRTENQPQHF. CDR3 sequence (DNA): TGTGCCAGCTCACGGACAGAAAATCAGCCCCAGCATTTT.

This clonotype came up many times. The genes are TRBV7-3 and TRBJ2-2, with D maybe TRBD1 (5 bases). Germline V gives CDR1 SGHTA, CDR2 FQGTGA. Trimming took 5 bases from V and 3 from J, leaving 13 bases between them. This CDR3 is built from 15 residues. The CDR3 is CASSPAGAYTGELFF. CDR3 DNA sequence: TGTGCCAGCAGCCCCGCTGGGGCCTACACCGGGGAGCTGTTTTTT.

This clonotype was seen a handful of times. This CDR3 is CASSLANTGTYEQYF. CDR3 nucleotide sequence: TGCGCCAGCAGCTTGGCAAATACAGGGACCTACGAGCAGTACTTC. This sequence joins TRBV5-1 and TRBJ2-7, with a possible D match to TRBD1 (6 bases). Looked up from germline, CDR1 is SGHRS and CDR2 is YFSETQ. Trimming pared 0 bases from V and 2 bases from J, leaving 12 bases between. The length of the CDR3 is 15 residues.

The chain couples TRBV6-5 to TRBJ2-2; 12 nucleotides match TRBD2. The CDR3 is 16 residues long. J was trimmed by 7 bases and V by 2 bases; bases with no gene match: 5. Germline CDR1 and CDR2: MNHEY and SVGAGI. CDR3 bases: TGTGCCAGCAGTTACCCTAGCGGGGGGGGCTACGGGGAGCTGTTTTTT. It is translated as CASSYPSGGGYGELFF.

This chain links TRBV10-3 with TRBJ1-1, with 12 nucleotides matching TRBD1. Trimming at V came to 3 bases and at J to 4 bases, leaving 6 bases not matched to a gene. CDR1 is ENHRY and CDR2 is SYGVKD in the germline V gene. The CDR3 runs to 16 residues. This CDR3 reads CAISDGTGGGSTEAFF. The CDR3 DNA is TGTGCCATCAGTGACGGGACAGGGGGCGGGAGCACTGAAGCTTTCTTT.

The CDR3 here is CASSPGALAGSEQYF. The CDR3 nucleotides are TGTGCCAGCAGCCCAGGGGCGCTAGCGGGGTCCGAGCAGTACTTC. V gene TRBV11-2 combines with J gene TRBJ2-7, with TRBD2 identical over 9 bases. The CDR3 sequence is 15 residues long. Germline CDR1 and CDR2: SGHAT and FQNNGV. V was pared by 5 bases and J by 6 bases, with 11 bases of the junction left unmatched.

This clonotype was seen a single time. The V call is TRBV4-2, the J call TRBJ2-7, with TRBD1 matching 7 bases. The germline CDR1 and CDR2 sequences are LGHNA and YNFKEQ. The CDR3 length is 17 residues. Germline trimming cut 0 bases from V and 4 bases from J; bases unmatched to any gene: 12. CDR3: CASSQEGMGQYQYEQYF. The DNA of the CDR3 is TGTGCCAGCAGCCAAGAGGGGATGGGACAGTACCAATACGAGCAGTACTTC.

The sample holds many counts of this clonotype. V gene TRBV6-5 combines with J gene TRBJ1-1; TRBD1 matches 8 bases. The CDR3 is made up of 13 amino acids. CDR1 MNHEY and CDR2 SVGAGI come from the germline V gene. The V gene end was trimmed by 7 bases and the J gene end by 5 bases; junction bases not matched to a gene: 6. CDR3 in amino acids: CASIWDRRTEAFF. As DNA, the CDR3 is TGTGCCAGCATTTGGGACAGGCGGACTGAAGCTTTCTTT.

This clonotype came up many times. Sequence at one end of the junction differs from germline and may be a read error. J is TRBJ2-6 and V is TRBV6-5; D ambiguous. The CDR3 covers 13 residues. Germline loops: CDR1 MNHEY, CDR2 SVGAGI. The CDR3 is CASSYSGANVLTF. CDR3 in DNA: TGTGCCAGCAGCTACTCTGGGGCCAACGTCCTGACTTTC.

In this sample, this clonotype turned up a few times. The V call is TRBV5-1, the J call TRBJ2-2; 12 bases are a match to TRBD2. Per the germline V gene, CDR1 is SGHRS and CDR2 is YFSETQ. The CDR3 runs 18 residues. Trimming took 3 bases from V and 1 from J; bases not matched to a gene: 7. Here the CDR3 reads CASSSHGLAGKNTGELFF. DNA of the CDR3: TGCGCCAGCAGCTCCCATGGACTAGCGGGAAAGAACACCGGGGAGCTGTTTTTT.

A few counts support this clonotype. The V call is TRBV12-3 or TRBV12-4, the J call TRBJ2-2; 10 positions match TRBD2. The trim removed 10 bases at V and 4 bases at J, leaving 3 bases unmatched. This CDR3 has 13 amino acids. The CDR3, as DNA: TGTGCCATCGGACTAGCGGCCACCGGGGAGCTGTTTTTT. Its protein is CAIGLAATGELFF.

This chain joins TRBV29-1 and TRBJ2-7, with 9 bases matching TRBD1. The CDR3 has 14 amino acids. Germline V gives CDR1 SQVTM, CDR2 ANQGSEA. V shed 6 bases, J shed 1 base, and the junction held 7 bases outside the gene matches. The CDR3 DNA reads as TGCAGCGTATCCGGGACAGGGAGTTCCTACGAGCAGTACTTC. This sequence encodes CSVSGTGSSYEQYF.

This clonotype was seen ten or more times. The CDR3 coding sequence is TGTGCCAGCAGCCCCCAGGGGAGGATCACTGAAGCTTTCTTT. It specifies CASSPQGRITEAFF. The V gene is TRBV6-2 or TRBV6-3, the J gene TRBJ1-1, with D perhaps TRBD1 (6 bases). Trimming took 6 bases from V and 4 from J, leaving 15 bases between them. Germline CDR1 MNHEY, CDR2 SVGEGT. CDR3 length: 14 amino acids.

The rearrangement joins TRBV10-3 to TRBJ2-5; TRBD1 is a possible D gene (6 bases). Germline CDR1 reads ENHRY; CDR2 reads SYGVKD. This CDR3 has 14 residues. CDR3: CATSGRGTQETQYF. CDR3 bases: TGTGCTACATCAGGCAGGGGTACGCAAGAGACCCAGTACTTC.